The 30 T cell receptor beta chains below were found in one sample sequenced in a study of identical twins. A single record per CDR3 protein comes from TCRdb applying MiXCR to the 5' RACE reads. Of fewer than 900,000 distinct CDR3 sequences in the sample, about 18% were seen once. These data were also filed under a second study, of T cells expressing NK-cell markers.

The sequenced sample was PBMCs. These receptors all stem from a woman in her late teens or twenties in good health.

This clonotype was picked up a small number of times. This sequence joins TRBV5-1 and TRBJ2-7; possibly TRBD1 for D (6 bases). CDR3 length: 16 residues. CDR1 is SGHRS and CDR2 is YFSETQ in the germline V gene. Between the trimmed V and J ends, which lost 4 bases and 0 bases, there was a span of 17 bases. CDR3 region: CASSPHGQSSSYEQYF. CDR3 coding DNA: TGCGCCAGCAGCCCTCATGGACAGTCCAGCTCCTACGAGCAGTACTTC.

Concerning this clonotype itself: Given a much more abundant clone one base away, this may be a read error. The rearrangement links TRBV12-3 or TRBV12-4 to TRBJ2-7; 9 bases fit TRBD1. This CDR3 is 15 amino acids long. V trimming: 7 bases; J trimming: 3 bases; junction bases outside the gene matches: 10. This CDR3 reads CASTPTGGSRYEQYF. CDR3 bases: TGTGCCAGCACTCCAACAGGGGGCTCCCGCTACGAGCAGTACTTC.

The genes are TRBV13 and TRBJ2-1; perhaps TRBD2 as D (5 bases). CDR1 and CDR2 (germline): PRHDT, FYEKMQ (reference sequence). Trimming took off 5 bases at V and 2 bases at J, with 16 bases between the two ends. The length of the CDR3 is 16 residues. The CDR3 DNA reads TGTGCCAGCAGCCTAGCCCGGGAACGAACCTACAATGAGCAGTTCTTC. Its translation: CASSLARERTYNEQFF.

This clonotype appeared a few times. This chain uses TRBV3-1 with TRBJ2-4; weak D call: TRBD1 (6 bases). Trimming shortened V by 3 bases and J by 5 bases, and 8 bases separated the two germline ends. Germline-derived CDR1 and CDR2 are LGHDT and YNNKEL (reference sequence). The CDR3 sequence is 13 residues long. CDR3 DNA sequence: TGTGCCAGCAGCCAGCCAGGGGAAAACATTCAGTACTTC. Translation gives CASSQPGENIQYF.

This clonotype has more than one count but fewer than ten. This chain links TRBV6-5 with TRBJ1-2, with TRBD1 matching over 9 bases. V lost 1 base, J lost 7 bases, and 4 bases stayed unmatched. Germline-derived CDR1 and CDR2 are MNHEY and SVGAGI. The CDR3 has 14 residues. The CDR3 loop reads CASSYYRGHGGYTF. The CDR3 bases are TGTGCCAGCAGTTACTACAGGGGGCATGGTGGCTACACCTTC.

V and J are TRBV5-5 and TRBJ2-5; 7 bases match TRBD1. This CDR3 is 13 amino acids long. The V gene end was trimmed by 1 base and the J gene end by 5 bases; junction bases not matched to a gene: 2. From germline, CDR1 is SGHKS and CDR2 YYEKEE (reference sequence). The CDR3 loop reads CASSLWTGETQYF. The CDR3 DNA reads TGTGCCAGCAGCTTGTGGACAGGCGAGACCCAGTACTTC.

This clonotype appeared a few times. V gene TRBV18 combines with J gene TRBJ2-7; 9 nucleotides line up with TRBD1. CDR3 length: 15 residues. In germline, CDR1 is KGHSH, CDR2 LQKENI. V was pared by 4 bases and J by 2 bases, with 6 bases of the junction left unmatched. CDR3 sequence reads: CASSRQQGAAYEQYF. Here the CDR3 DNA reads TGTGCCAGCTCACGTCAACAGGGGGCTGCCTACGAGCAGTACTTC.

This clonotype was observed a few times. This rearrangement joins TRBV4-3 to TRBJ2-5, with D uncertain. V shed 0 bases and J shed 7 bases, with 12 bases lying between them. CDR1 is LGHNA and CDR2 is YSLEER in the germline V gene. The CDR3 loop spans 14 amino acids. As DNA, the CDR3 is TGCGCCAGCAGCCAAGATGGCAGTTGGGGGACCCAGTACTTC. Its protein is CASSQDGSWGTQYF.

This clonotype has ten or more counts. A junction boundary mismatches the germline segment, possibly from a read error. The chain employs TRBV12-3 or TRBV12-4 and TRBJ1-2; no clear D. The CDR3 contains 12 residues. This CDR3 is CASSSGSYGYTF. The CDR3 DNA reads TGCGCCAGCAGCTCAGGATCCTATGGCTACACCTTC.

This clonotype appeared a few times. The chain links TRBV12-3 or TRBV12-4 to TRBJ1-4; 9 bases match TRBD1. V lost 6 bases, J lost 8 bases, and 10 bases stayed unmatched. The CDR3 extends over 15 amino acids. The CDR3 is CASRLGTGLREKLFF. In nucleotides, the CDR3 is TGTGCCAGCAGACTAGGGACAGGGCTGAGGGAAAAACTGTTTTTT.

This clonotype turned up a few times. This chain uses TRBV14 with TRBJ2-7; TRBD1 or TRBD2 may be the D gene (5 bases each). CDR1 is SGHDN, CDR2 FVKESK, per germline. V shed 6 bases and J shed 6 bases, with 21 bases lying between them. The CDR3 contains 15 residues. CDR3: CASRGVGGAVGEQYF. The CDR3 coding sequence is TGTGCCAGCAGGGGGGTCGGAGGTGCTGTCGGCGAGCAGTACTTC.

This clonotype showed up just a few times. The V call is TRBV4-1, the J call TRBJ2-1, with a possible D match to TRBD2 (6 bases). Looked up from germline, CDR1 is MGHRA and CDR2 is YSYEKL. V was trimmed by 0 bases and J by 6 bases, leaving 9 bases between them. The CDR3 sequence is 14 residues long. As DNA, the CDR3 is TGCGCCAGCAGCCAAGAATTAGCGGTCAATGAGCAGTTCTTC. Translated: CASSQELAVNEQFF.

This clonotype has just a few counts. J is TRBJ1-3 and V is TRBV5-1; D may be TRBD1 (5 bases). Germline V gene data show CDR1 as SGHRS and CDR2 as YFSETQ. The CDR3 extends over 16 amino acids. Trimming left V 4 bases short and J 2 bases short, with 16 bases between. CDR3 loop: CASSLTTGRPGNTIYF. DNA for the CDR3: TGCGCCAGCAGCCTTACTACAGGTAGACCTGGAAACACCATATATTTT.

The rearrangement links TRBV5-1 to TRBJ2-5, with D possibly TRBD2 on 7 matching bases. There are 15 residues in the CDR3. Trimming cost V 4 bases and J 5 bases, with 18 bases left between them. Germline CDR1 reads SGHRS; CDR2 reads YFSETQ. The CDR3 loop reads CASSPQGGVGETQYF. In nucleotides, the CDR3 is TGCGCCAGCAGCCCCCAAGGGGGGGTCGGGGAGACCCAGTACTTC.

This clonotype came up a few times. In DNA, the CDR3 is TGTGCCAGCAGTTTCCTAGCGGGTTCATCCTACGAGCAGTACTTC. Protein product: CASSFLAGSSYEQYF. The chain links TRBV12-3 or TRBV12-4 to TRBJ2-7, with 8 nucleotides matching TRBD2. The CDR3 is 15 residues long. The junction had 5 bases not matched to a gene; V was cut back by 3 bases and J by 1 base.

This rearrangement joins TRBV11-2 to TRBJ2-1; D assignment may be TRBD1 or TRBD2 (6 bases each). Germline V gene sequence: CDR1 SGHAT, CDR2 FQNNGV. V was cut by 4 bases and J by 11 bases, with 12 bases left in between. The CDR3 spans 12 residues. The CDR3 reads CASSSRGEKQFF. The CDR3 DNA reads TGTGCCAGCAGCTCGAGGGGGGAGAAGCAGTTCTTC.

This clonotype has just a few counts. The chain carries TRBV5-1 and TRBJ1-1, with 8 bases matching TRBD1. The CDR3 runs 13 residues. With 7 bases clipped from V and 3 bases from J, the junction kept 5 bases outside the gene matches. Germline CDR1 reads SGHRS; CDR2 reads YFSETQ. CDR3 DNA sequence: TGCGCCAGCGGATCAGGGGGCTACACTGAAGCTTTCTTT. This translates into CASGSGGYTEAFF.

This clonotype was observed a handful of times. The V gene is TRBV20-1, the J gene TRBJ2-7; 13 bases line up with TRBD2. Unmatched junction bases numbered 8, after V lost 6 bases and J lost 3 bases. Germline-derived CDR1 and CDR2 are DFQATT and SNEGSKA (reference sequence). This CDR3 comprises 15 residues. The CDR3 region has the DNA TGCAGTGCCGAAACCGGGACTAGCGGGATCTACGAGCAGTACTTC. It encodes CSAETGTSGIYEQYF.

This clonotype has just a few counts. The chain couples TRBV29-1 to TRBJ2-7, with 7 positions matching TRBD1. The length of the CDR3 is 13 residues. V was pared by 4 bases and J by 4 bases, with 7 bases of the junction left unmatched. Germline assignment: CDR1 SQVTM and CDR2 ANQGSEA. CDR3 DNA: TGCAGCGTTGCGCCCGGGACAGCTTACGAGCAGTACTTC. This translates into CSVAPGTAYEQYF.

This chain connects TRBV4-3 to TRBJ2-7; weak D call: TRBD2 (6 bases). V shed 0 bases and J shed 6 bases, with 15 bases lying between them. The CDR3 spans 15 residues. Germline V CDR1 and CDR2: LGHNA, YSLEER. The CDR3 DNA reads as TGCGCCAGCAGCCAAGATGCGTCGGGAGAGTCCGAGCAGTACTTC. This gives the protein CASSQDASGESEQYF.

The CDR3 bases are TGTGCCAGCAGGGGGGTGGGGGACGCGGCGGAGCAGTACTTC. It encodes CASRGVGDAAEQYF. This rearrangement joins TRBV12-3 or TRBV12-4 to TRBJ2-7; D assignment may be TRBD1 or TRBD2 (5 bases each). CDR3 length: 14 amino acids. Trimming shortened V by 6 bases and J by 7 bases, and 19 bases separated the two germline ends.

CDR3 DNA sequence: TGTGCCAGCACCAAGACAGGGTTGGGGACTGAAGCTTTCTTT. Translated, it gives CASTKTGLGTEAFF. V gene TRBV3-1 combines with J gene TRBJ1-1; 7 bases are shared with TRBD1. The CDR3 spans 14 residues. Germline-derived CDR1 and CDR2 are LGHDT and YNNKEL (reference sequence). Trimming took 7 bases from V and 5 from J; bases not matched to a gene: 10.

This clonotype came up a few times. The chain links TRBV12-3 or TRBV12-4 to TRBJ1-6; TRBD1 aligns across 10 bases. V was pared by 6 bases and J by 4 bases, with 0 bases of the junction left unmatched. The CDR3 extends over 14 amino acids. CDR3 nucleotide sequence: TGTGCCAGCAGGGGACAGGGGTATAATTCACCCCTCCACTTT. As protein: CASRGQGYNSPLHF.

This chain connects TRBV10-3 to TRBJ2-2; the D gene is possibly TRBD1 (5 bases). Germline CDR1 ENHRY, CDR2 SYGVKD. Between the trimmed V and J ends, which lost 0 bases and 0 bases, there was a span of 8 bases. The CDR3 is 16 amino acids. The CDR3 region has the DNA TGTGCCATCAGTGAGTCAGTCAGGGCGAACACCGGGGAGCTGTTTTTT. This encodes CAISESVRANTGELFF.

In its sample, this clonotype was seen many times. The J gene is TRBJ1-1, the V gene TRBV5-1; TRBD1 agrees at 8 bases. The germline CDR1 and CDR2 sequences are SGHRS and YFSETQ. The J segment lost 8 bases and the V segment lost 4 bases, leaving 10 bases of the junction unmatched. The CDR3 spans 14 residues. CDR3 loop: CASSRDGQGGEAFF. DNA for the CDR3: TGCGCCAGCAGCAGGGACGGACAGGGCGGAGAAGCTTTCTTT.

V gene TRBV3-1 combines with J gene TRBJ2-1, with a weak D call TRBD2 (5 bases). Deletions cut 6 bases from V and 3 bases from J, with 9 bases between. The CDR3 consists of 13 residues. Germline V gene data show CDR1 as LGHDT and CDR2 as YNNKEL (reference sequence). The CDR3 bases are TGTGCCAGCAGTCGTGGACTCTACAATGAGCAGTTCTTC. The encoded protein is CASSRGLYNEQFF.

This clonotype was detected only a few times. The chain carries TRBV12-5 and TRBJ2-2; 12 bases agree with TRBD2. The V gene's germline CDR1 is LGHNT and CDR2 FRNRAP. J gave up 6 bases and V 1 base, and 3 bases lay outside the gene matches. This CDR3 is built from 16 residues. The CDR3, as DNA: TGTGCTAGTGGTTTGGGGACTAGCGGGAAGCCCGGGGAGCTGTTTTTT. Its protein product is CASGLGTSGKPGELFF.

The DNA for the CDR3 is TGTGCCAGCAGCAGGGACGGTAATTACAATGAGCAGTTCTTC. Residues: CASSRDGNYNEQFF. V and J are TRBV6-2 or TRBV6-3 and TRBJ2-1; the D gene could be TRBD1 or TRBD2 (5 bases each). The CDR3 length is 14 residues. V lost 6 bases to trimming and J lost 4 bases, with 13 bases between them. Per the germline V gene, CDR1 is MNHEY and CDR2 is SVGEGT.

CDR3 coding DNA: TGTGCCATCAGCGATGGGGGCGCCGGGGTCTGGGACGAGCAGTACTTC. Translation: CAISDGGAGVWDEQYF. The genes are TRBV10-3 and TRBJ2-7, with D tentatively TRBD1 (6 bases). Germline V gene data show CDR1 as ENHRY and CDR2 as SYGVKD. V gave up 6 bases and J gave up 5 bases, with 23 bases separating them. The CDR3 contains 16 residues.

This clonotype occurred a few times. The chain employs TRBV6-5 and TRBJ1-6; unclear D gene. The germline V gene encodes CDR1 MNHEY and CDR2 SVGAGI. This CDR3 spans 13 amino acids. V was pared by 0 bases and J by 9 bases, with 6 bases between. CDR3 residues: CASSYSSGSPLHF. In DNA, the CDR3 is TGTGCCAGCAGTTACTCATCGGGTTCACCCCTCCACTTT.